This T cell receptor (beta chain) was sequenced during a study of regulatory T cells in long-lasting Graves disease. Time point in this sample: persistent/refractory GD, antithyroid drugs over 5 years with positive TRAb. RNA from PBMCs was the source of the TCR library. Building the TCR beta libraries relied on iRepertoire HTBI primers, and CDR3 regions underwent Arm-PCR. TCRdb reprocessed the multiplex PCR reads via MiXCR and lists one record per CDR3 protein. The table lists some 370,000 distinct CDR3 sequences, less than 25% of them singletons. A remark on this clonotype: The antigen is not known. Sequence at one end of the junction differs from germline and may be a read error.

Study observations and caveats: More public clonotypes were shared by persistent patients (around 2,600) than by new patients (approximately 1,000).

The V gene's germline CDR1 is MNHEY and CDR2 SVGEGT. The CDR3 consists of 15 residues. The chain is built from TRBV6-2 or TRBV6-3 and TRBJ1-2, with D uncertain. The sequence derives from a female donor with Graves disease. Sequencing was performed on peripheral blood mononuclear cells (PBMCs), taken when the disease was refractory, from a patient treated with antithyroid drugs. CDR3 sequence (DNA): TGTGCCAGTAGTTACTCGATCCGCGTGGATCGAGGCTACACCTTC. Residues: CASSYSIRVDRGYTF.